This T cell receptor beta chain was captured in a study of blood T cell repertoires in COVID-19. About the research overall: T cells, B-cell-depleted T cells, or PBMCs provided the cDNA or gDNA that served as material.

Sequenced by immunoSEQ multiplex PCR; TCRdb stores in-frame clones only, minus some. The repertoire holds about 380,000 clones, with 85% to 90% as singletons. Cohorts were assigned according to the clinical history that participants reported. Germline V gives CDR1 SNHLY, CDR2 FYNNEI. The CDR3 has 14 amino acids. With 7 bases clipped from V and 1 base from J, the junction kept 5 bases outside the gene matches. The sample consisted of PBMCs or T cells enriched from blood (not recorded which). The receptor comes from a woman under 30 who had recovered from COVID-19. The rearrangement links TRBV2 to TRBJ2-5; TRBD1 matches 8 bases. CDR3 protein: CASTGQGFQETQYF. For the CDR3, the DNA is TGTGCCAGCACCGGACAGGGTTTCCAAGAGACCCAGTACTTC.